Presented here are 29 T cell receptor beta chains from one specimen sequenced in a study of graft-versus-host responses after intestinal transplantation (dated by TCRdb to the early 2020s). The library relied on the immunoSEQ multiplex PCR assay. TCRdb took this table from immuneACCESS and kept in-frame rearrangements with V and J called. Such tables lack part of the clones; where checked against another copy, unresolved V genes explain under half of the gap, and the rest is unexplained. Across this sample there are 80,000 to 95,000 clones, with under 95% seen only once. Clones ranked in the top ten supply 2% to 2.5% of the sample. Explained via the paper, the time point label denotes: cells obtained before transplantation from donor or recipient. Their specific antigens are unknown. Sequenced material: unstimulated CD8+ T cells sorted from spleen or lymph node cells, taken before intestinal transplant. The receptors were sampled from a human donor who received an intestinal transplant.

The chain joins TRBV6-1 to TRBJ2-7; 9 bases are a match to TRBD2. The CDR3 runs 14 residues. V was pared by 6 bases and J by 5 bases, with 8 bases of the junction left unmatched. Germline loops: CDR1 MNHNS, CDR2 SASEGT. CDR3 region: CASRLMAGGHEQYF. CDR3 DNA sequence: TGTGCCAGCAGATTGATGGCGGGGGGGCACGAGCAGTACTTC.

The V call is TRBV4-3, the J call TRBJ1-2; D not resolved. There are 15 residues in the CDR3. CDR1 and CDR2 (germline): LGHNA, YSLEER. Deletions cut 4 bases from V and 0 bases from J, with 12 bases between. In DNA form, the CDR3 reads TGCGCCAGCAGCCCAAGCAGGCAAGCTAACTATGGCTACACCTTC. It is translated as CASSPSRQANYGYTF.

This chain connects TRBV4-1 to TRBJ2-3, with 9 positions matching TRBD2. This CDR3 spans 16 amino acids. V lost 0 bases, J lost 3 bases, and 4 bases stayed unmatched. Germline loops: CDR1 MGHRA, CDR2 YSYEKL. CDR3: CASSQELAGATDTQYF. CDR3 sequence (DNA): TGCGCCAGCAGCCAAGAGTTAGCGGGGGCGACAGATACGCAGTATTTT.

The chain links TRBV9 to TRBJ1-6; possible D gene TRBD1, 5 bases. The CDR3 is 15 amino acids. Germline V CDR1 and CDR2: SGDLS, YYNGEE. Between the trimmed V and J ends, which lost 0 bases and 4 bases, there was a span of 8 bases. The DNA of the CDR3 is TGTGCCAGCAGCGTAGAGGGACTTTATAATTCACCCCTCCACTTT. Residues: CASSVEGLYNSPLHF.

This chain links TRBV27 with TRBJ2-2; D is undetermined. Germline-derived CDR1 and CDR2 are MNHEY and SMNVEV (reference sequence). The V and J ends lost 4 bases and 6 bases respectively, with 12 bases between them. The CDR3 length is 14 residues. CDR3 nucleotides: TGTGCCAGCAGTTACACTTTGGCGGCCGGGGAGCTGTTTTTT. Protein sequence: CASSYTLAAGELFF.

The rearrangement uses TRBV5-6 and TRBJ1-2; D gene uncertain. Looked up from germline, CDR1 is SGHDT and CDR2 is YYEEEE. Trimming pared 0 bases from V and 4 bases from J, leaving 13 bases between. This CDR3 has 15 residues. The CDR3 protein is CASSLARRESYGYTF. Written as DNA, the CDR3 is TGTGCCAGCAGCTTGGCACGGAGGGAAAGCTATGGCTACACCTTC.

This sequence joins TRBV5-6 and TRBJ1-1; 8 bases match TRBD1. The CDR3 runs to 17 residues. CDR1 is SGHDT and CDR2 is YYEEEE in the germline V gene. With V trimmed by 0 bases and J by 0 bases, 7 bases remained unmatched. As DNA, the CDR3 is TGTGCCAGCAGCTTGGATCAGGGGGCCCTTATGAACACTGAAGCTTTCTTT. Translated, it gives CASSLDQGALMNTEAFF.

The chain combines TRBV19 with TRBJ2-1; maybe TRBD2 (6 bases). Trimming took 5 bases from V and 5 from J, leaving 19 bases between them. The CDR3 length is 16 residues. Germline CDR1 reads LNHDA; CDR2 reads SQIVND (reference sequence). CDR3 loop: CASSGGLAGGNNEQFF. CDR3 in DNA: TGTGCCAGTAGTGGAGGACTCGCCGGGGGAAACAATGAGCAGTTCTTC.

V is TRBV7-6 and J is TRBJ2-3; TRBD2 matches at 7 bases. Germline CDR1 reads SGHVS; CDR2 reads FNYEAQ. The CDR3 sequence is 16 residues long. With V trimmed by 5 bases and J by 3 bases, 11 bases remained unmatched. CDR3 sequence: CASSQPSGELTDTQYF. In nucleotides, the CDR3 is TGTGCCAGCAGCCAACCTAGCGGAGAATTAACAGATACGCAGTATTTT.

V usage is TRBV19 and J usage is TRBJ1-1, with D uncertain. The V gene's germline CDR1 is LNHDA and CDR2 SQIVND (reference sequence). Between the trimmed V and J ends, which lost 3 bases and 0 bases, there was a span of 17 bases. This CDR3 spans 17 amino acids. The CDR3 is CASSIGSSGFMNTEAFF. The DNA of the CDR3 is TGTGCCAGTAGTATCGGATCGAGCGGATTTATGAACACTGAAGCTTTCTTT.

The chain links TRBV19 to TRBJ1-6, with TRBD1 matching 11 bases. The trim removed 3 bases at V and 6 bases at J, leaving 1 base unmatched. The CDR3 spans 15 residues. In germline, CDR1 is LNHDA, CDR2 SQIVND (reference sequence). The CDR3 DNA reads TGTGCCAGTAGTATCGGGACAGGGGGTAATTCACCCCTCCACTTT. It specifies CASSIGTGGNSPLHF.

This clone was observed a single time. The chain employs TRBV7-9 and TRBJ1-2; D is ambiguous. Germline V CDR1 and CDR2: SEHNR, FQNEAQ (reference sequence). This CDR3 spans 16 amino acids. V was shortened by 1 base and J by 1 base, with 13 bases between the two germline ends. DNA for the CDR3: TGTGCCAGCAGCTTAGGGGCCATTCTGGGTAACTATGGCTACACCTTC. As protein: CASSLGAILGNYGYTF.

This sequence joins TRBV5-1 and TRBJ2-7; 7 nucleotides match TRBD2. The junction had 9 bases not matched to a gene; V was cut back by 5 bases and J by 1 base. The germline CDR1 and CDR2 sequences are SGHRS and YFSETQ. CDR3 length: 15 residues. The CDR3 loop reads CASSLASGASYEQYF. As DNA, the CDR3 is TGCGCCAGCAGTCTGGCCAGCGGGGCTTCCTACGAGCAGTACTTC.

This clone showed up just once. The chain combines TRBV13 with TRBJ2-7; 10 nucleotides agree with TRBD2. The trim removed 5 bases at V and 5 bases at J, leaving 6 bases unmatched. The length of the CDR3 is 14 residues. The germline V gene encodes CDR1 PRHDT and CDR2 FYEKMQ (reference sequence). The CDR3 DNA follows: TGTGCCAGCAGCACCGGACTAGCGGTCCACGAGCAGTACTTC. It is translated as CASSTGLAVHEQYF.

This clone was observed a few times. V is TRBV19 and J is TRBJ1-1; D possibly corresponds to TRBD1 (6 bases). Germline CDR1 is LNHDA and CDR2 is SQIVND (reference sequence). V gave up 1 base and J gave up 3 bases, with 9 bases separating them. This CDR3 is built from 14 residues. This CDR3 is CASSIGHRDTEAFF. DNA of the CDR3: TGTGCCAGTAGTATAGGTCACAGGGACACTGAAGCTTTCTTT.

The chain employs TRBV19 and TRBJ2-3, with 9 nucleotides matching TRBD2. The V segment lost 5 bases and the J segment 5 bases; nucleotides outside the gene matches: 8. The CDR3 extends over 15 amino acids. Germline values: CDR1 LNHDA, CDR2 SQIVND (reference sequence). CDR3 loop: CASSASGVFIDTQYF. CDR3 sequence (DNA): TGTGCCAGTAGTGCTAGCGGGGTTTTCATAGATACGCAGTATTTT.

The rearrangement links TRBV7-6 to TRBJ2-3; D unresolved. The ends were cut back, 1 base at V and 0 bases at J, with 8 bases in the middle. In germline, CDR1 is SGHVS, CDR2 FNYEAQ. The CDR3 spans 15 residues. The CDR3 DNA is TGTGCCAGCAGCTTAGATTTGGCAAGCACAGATACGCAGTATTTT. Translation: CASSLDLASTDTQYF.

The V and J genes are TRBV27 and TRBJ1-6; 7 positions agree with TRBD1. V dropped 0 bases and J dropped 6; count of bases not matched to a gene: 5. The CDR3 loop spans 16 amino acids. Germline CDR1 is MNHEY and CDR2 is SMNVEV (reference sequence). This chain's CDR3 is CASSLSPGGSNSPLHF. The CDR3, as DNA: TGTGCCAGCAGTTTATCGCCAGGGGGTAGTAATTCACCCCTCCACTTT.

V usage is TRBV5-5 and J usage is TRBJ2-6, with TRBD1 identical over 8 bases. The CDR3 is made up of 17 amino acids. In germline, CDR1 is SGHKS, CDR2 YYEKEE (reference sequence). Germline trimming cut 3 bases from V and 4 bases from J; bases unmatched to any gene: 9. The CDR3 DNA reads as TGTGCCAGCAGCTCCGGACAGGGAGCATGGGGGGCCAACGTCCTGACTTTC. It is translated as CASSSGQGAWGANVLTF.

The chain links TRBV5-4 to TRBJ2-3; maybe TRBD2 (6 bases). V was trimmed by 4 bases and J by 2 bases, leaving 14 bases between them. The CDR3 has 15 amino acids. The germline V gene has CDR1 SGHNT and CDR2 YYREEE (reference sequence). This CDR3 reads CASSGLGLATDTQYF. The CDR3 nucleotides read TGTGCCAGCAGCGGATTGGGACTTGCCACAGATACGCAGTATTTT. Drawing the rest from reference TRBV5-4 and TRBJ2-3, the complete variable domain is ETGVTQSPTHLIKTRGQQVTLRCSSQSGHNTVSWYQQALGQGPQFIFQYYREEENGRGNFPPRFSGLQFPNYSSELNVNALELDDSALYLCASSGLGLATDTQYFGPGTRLTVL.

This chain uses TRBV6-5 with TRBJ2-7; 7 nucleotides agree with TRBD1. V shed 7 bases, J shed 2 bases, and the junction held 5 bases outside the gene matches. This CDR3 is 13 amino acids long. Germline V CDR1 and CDR2: MNHEY, SVGAGI. Here the CDR3 DNA reads TGTGCCAGCACCGCTACAGGGGCCTACGAGCAGTACTTC. It encodes CASTATGAYEQYF.

The chain recombines TRBV6-7 with TRBJ1-5; TRBD1 is a possible D gene (5 bases). TRBV6-7 is treated as an ORF (open reading frame) with a function not yet certain. There are 13 residues in the CDR3. V was pared by 9 bases and J by 5 bases, with 14 bases between. DNA of the CDR3: TGTGCCAGACCCCCCGGCAGGGATCAGCCCCAGCATTTT. The encoded protein is CARPPGRDQPQHF.

The chain recombines TRBV30 with TRBJ2-3; maybe TRBD1 (6 bases). Germline CDR1 is GTSNPN and CDR2 is SVGIG (reference sequence). The V end lost 2 bases, the J end lost 0 bases, and 12 bases lay between the germline ends. CDR3 length equals 15 residues. The DNA for the CDR3 is TGTGCCTGGAGTTCGACAGGCTCTAGCACAGATACGCAGTATTTT. Protein sequence: CAWSSTGSSTDTQYF.

The chain employs TRBV5-1 and TRBJ1-2, with 7 bases fitting TRBD1. Germline assignment: CDR1 SGHRS and CDR2 YFSETQ. The V segment lost 6 bases and the J segment 6 bases; nucleotides outside the gene matches: 14. CDR3 length: 15 amino acids. The CDR3 protein is CASKIGGGPEHGYTF. CDR3 in DNA: TGCGCCAGCAAAATTGGAGGGGGCCCGGAGCATGGCTACACCTTC.

The J gene is TRBJ2-7, the V gene TRBV7-2; a weak D match, TRBD1 (6 bases). Trimming pared 2 bases from V and 5 bases from J, leaving 16 bases between. From germline, CDR1 is SGHTA and CDR2 FQGNSA. The CDR3 sequence is 15 residues long. CDR3 amino acids: CASSLMVKAGDEQYF. CDR3 DNA sequence: TGTGCCAGCAGCTTAATGGTCAAAGCAGGGGACGAGCAGTACTTC.

The chain joins TRBV14 to TRBJ2-3; TRBD1 agrees at 7 bases. V was clipped by 3 bases and J by 1 base; unmatched bases: 7. This CDR3 is 16 amino acids long. Looked up from germline, CDR1 is SGHDN and CDR2 is FVKESK. Here the CDR3 reads CASSHNRGEGTDTQYF. The CDR3, as DNA: TGTGCCAGCAGCCACAACAGGGGCGAAGGCACAGATACGCAGTATTTT.

The chain uses TRBV2 and TRBJ2-2, with D hard to call. Germline V gives CDR1 SNHLY, CDR2 FYNNEI. Trimming pared 6 bases from V and 5 bases from J, leaving 7 bases between. This CDR3 comprises 12 residues. Here the CDR3 DNA reads TGTGCCAGCAGCGATAGAACCGGGGAGCTGTTTTTT. Translated, it gives CASSDRTGELFF.

This chain connects TRBV11-2 to TRBJ1-1; D is ambiguous. CDR1 and CDR2 (germline): SGHAT, FQNNGV. The ends were cut back, 0 bases at V and 6 bases at J, with 8 bases in the middle. The CDR3 loop spans 13 amino acids. CDR3 sequence (DNA): TGTGCCAGCAGCTTAGAGCAGTACGCTGAAGCTTTCTTT. Encoded protein: CASSLEQYAEAFF.

This chain joins TRBV7-9 and TRBJ1-1; perhaps TRBD1 as D (5 bases). Germline assignment: CDR1 SEHNR and CDR2 FQNEAQ (reference sequence). The CDR3 loop spans 19 amino acids. V was clipped by 1 base and J by 1 base, with 22 bases between them. CDR3 amino acids: CASSLDNPTGSEGNTEAFF. The CDR3 nucleotides read TGTGCCAGCAGCTTAGATAACCCAACAGGCTCCGAAGGGAACACTGAAGCTTTCTTT.